The 15 T cell receptor beta chains below come from one sample, sequenced in a study of Graves' ophthalmopathy and Graves' hyperthyroidism. RNA served as the template for amplifying TCR beta CDR3 regions. In the first round, RT-PCR was carried out with HTBI primers, and a multiplex PCR formed the second round. Each CDR3 protein is one row after TCRdb ran MiXCR on the multiplex PCR reads. Among over a million distinct CDR3 sequences listed, roughly two fifths were seen once. Sequenced material: peripheral blood or thyroid tissue (not recorded which). The receptor set was obtained from an adult man with Graves' hyperthyroidism.

This clonotype showed up many times. The chain has TRBV29-1 and TRBJ1-2; weak D call: TRBD1 (5 bases). Looked up from germline, CDR1 is SQVTM and CDR2 is ANQGSEA. The CDR3 sequence is 14 residues long. The V end lost 7 bases, the J end lost 0 bases, and 15 bases lay between the germline ends. The DNA for the CDR3 is TGCAGCGCAGGACGACAGCCGCCTAACTATGGCTACACCTTC. Encoded protein: CSAGRQPPNYGYTF.

Many counts were recorded for this clonotype. The CDR3 DNA sequence: TGCAGTGCTAGAGATCCAGGGGCGGGTCAGCCCCAGCATTTT. Translating gives CSARDPGAGQPQHF. The chain couples TRBV20-1 to TRBJ1-5; possibly TRBD1 for D (6 bases). Germline V CDR1 and CDR2: DFQATT, SNEGSKA (reference sequence). The CDR3 covers 14 residues. V shed 0 bases and J shed 6 bases, with 12 bases lying between them.

The chain links TRBV12-3 or TRBV12-4 to TRBJ2-7; D unresolved. The CDR3 covers 14 residues. V was shortened by 4 bases and J by 5 bases, with 15 bases between the two germline ends. Here the CDR3 reads CASSYSSFSNEQYF. CDR3 coding DNA: TGTGCCAGCAGTTACTCCAGTTTTTCCAACGAGCAGTACTTC.

J is TRBJ1-6 and V is TRBV3-1; no definite D call. CDR3 length: 14 residues. V lost 4 bases and J 7 bases, leaving 11 bases between the germline ends. The germline V gene encodes CDR1 LGHDT and CDR2 YNNKEL (reference sequence). CDR3 DNA sequence: TGTGCCAGCAGCCTGTCCTTCGGAAATTCACCCCTCCACTTT. Amino acid sequence: CASSLSFGNSPLHF.

There are many counts of this clonotype. The chain employs TRBV2 and TRBJ2-5, with 11 bases aligning to TRBD2. The CDR3 loop spans 17 amino acids. Losses at the gene ends were 5 bases for V and 2 bases for J; bases not matched to a gene: 10. Per germline, CDR1 SNHLY and CDR2 FYNNEI. CDR3 sequence reads: CASSKEKVAGGQETQYF. Written as DNA, the CDR3 is TGTGCCAGCAGTAAGGAGAAAGTAGCGGGAGGGCAAGAGACCCAGTACTTC. Full variable domain (missing parts from reference TRBV2 and TRBJ2-5): EPEVTQTPSHQVTQMGQEVILRCVPISNHLYFYWYRQILGQKVEFLVSFYNNEISEKSEIFDDQFSVERPDGSNFTLKIRSTKLEDSAMYFCASSKEKVAGGQETQYFGPGTRLLVL.

In this sample, this clonotype turned up many times. In DNA form, the CDR3 reads TGTGCCAGCAGTAAGGCGCCGTATGGCTACACCTTC. This translates into CASSKAPYGYTF. The chain has TRBV28 and TRBJ1-2; no firm D call. Deletions cut 5 bases from V and 5 bases from J, with 9 bases between. CDR1 MDHEN and CDR2 SYDVKM come from the germline V gene. CDR3 length equals 12 residues.

The genes are TRBV6-5 and TRBJ2-2; no clear D gene. V lost 4 bases and J lost 4, with 7 bases in between. Germline assignment: CDR1 MNHEY and CDR2 SVGAGI. The CDR3 sequence is 13 residues long. DNA for the CDR3: TGTGCCAGCAGTTCCCCCCCCACCGGGGAGCTGTTTTTT. Its protein product is CASSSPPTGELFF.

The chain is built from TRBV11-2 and TRBJ2-7; 7 bases align to TRBD1. The CDR3 is 13 amino acids. Germline CDR1 and CDR2: SGHAT and FQNNGV. V lost 5 bases, J lost 12 bases, and 13 bases stayed unmatched. In DNA, the CDR3 is TGTGCCAGCAGCCCAAGGTCTGGAGCAGGGGGGTACTTC. As protein: CASSPRSGAGGYF.

The gene calls are TRBV7-2 and TRBJ2-5, with D possibly being TRBD2 (5 bases). Between the trimmed V and J ends, which lost 3 bases and 5 bases, there was a span of 10 bases. CDR1 and CDR2 from the germline V gene are SGHTA and FQGNSA. CDR3 length: 13 residues. This CDR3 reads CASSFRGMETQYF. In DNA form, the CDR3 reads TGTGCCAGCAGCTTCCGAGGGATGGAGACCCAGTACTTC.

About this clonotype itself: One base away lies a much larger clone, so this may be a sequencing read error. The chain carries TRBV19 and TRBJ2-6; 8 bases are shared with TRBD2. The CDR3 is made up of 18 amino acids. Germline V gene lookup returns CDR1 LNHDA and CDR2 SQIVND (reference sequence). CDR3 coding DNA: TGTGCCAGTAGTATAAGAGCGGGGGAAGCCTCTGGGGCCAACGCCCTGACTTTC. It encodes CASSIRAGEASGANALTF.

A word on this clonotype: This clone may be a read error of a much larger clone one base away. The chain is built from TRBV4-3 and TRBJ2-7, with 7 positions matching TRBD1. J lost 10 bases, V lost 1 base, and 7 bases had no gene match. The CDR3 is made up of 13 amino acids. Germline CDR1 is LGHNA and CDR2 is YSLEER. The CDR3 DNA sequence: TGCGCCAGCAGCCAAGGCAGGGGGTTTCGTCAGTACTTC. This gives the protein CASSQGRGFRQYF.

This rearrangement joins TRBV6-5 to TRBJ2-7, with D hard to call. V was trimmed by 5 bases and J by 2 bases, leaving 16 bases between them. The CDR3 contains 15 residues. Germline values: CDR1 MNHEY, CDR2 SVGAGI. The CDR3 DNA reads TGTGCCAGCAGTGCCGATAGAGGAATCCCCTACGAGCAGTACTTC. This sequence encodes CASSADRGIPYEQYF.

The count of this clonotype is one. In DNA, the CDR3 is TGTGCCAGCAGTTTAACCCAGGGGCGGCGCGGGTACACCTACGAGCAGTACTTC. It yields the protein CASSLTQGRRGYTYEQYF. This sequence joins TRBV2 and TRBJ2-7, with D possibly TRBD1 on 6 matching bases. V was pared by 5 bases and J by 2 bases, with 25 bases between. The CDR3 has 18 amino acids. Germline values: CDR1 SNHLY, CDR2 FYNNEI.

Notes on this clonotype: Since the CDR3 does not end with the conserved phenylalanine or tryptophan, this likely comes from a read error. Because the CDR3's place on the DNA is in doubt, the DNA is left out and the CDR3 is given as listed by TCRdb. V is TRBV10-3 and J is TRBJ2-5; the table's TRBD2 call for D was not verified on the DNA. From germline, CDR1 is ENHRY and CDR2 SYGVKD. The CDR3 comprises 11 residues, both ends counted. CDR3 region: CAISDSTGTNT.

The V call is TRBV19, the J call TRBJ2-7; 8 positions agree with TRBD1. Germline CDR1 and CDR2: LNHDA and SQIVND (reference sequence). J lost 3 bases, V lost 4 bases, and 8 bases had no gene match. The CDR3 totals 15 residues. The CDR3 DNA sequence: TGTGCCAGTAGTACGGAAGGGACAGGCAACTACGAGCAGTACTTC. Translating gives CASSTEGTGNYEQYF.